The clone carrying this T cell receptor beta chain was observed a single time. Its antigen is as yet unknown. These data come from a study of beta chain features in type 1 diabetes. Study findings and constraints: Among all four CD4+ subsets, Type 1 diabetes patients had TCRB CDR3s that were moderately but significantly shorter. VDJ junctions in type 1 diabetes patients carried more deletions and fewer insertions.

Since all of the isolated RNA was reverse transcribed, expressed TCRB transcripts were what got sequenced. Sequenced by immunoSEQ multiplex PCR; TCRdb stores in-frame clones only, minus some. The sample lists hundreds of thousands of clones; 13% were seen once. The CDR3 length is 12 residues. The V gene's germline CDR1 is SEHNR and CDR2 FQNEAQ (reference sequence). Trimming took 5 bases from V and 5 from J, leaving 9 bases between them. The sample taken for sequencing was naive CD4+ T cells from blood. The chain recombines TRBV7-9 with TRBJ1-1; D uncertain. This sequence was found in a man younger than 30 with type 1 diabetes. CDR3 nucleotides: TGTGCCAGCAGCCCCATTGATACTGAAGCTTTCTTT. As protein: CASSPIDTEAFF.